This T cell receptor (beta chain) was identified during a study of OX40 agonist ivuxolimab in advanced cancers. Study-level information: Allowance was made for prior anti-PD-1, anti-PD-L1 or anti-CTLA-4 therapy, and roughly 40% had some. Partial responses were seen in three patients, one with hepatocellular carcinoma and two with cutaneous melanoma.

Assay: immunoSEQ multiplex PCR; the TCRdb copy retains only in-frame clones and omits some. In the table there are tens of thousands of clones, about 87% of which are singletons. V was pared by 5 bases and J by 2 bases, with 18 bases between. The CDR3 spans 16 residues. Per germline, CDR1 SGHTA and CDR2 FQGTGA. The chain uses TRBV7-3 and TRBJ2-5; possible D gene TRBD1, 5 bases. The TCR originated in an adult with an advanced solid tumor such as melanoma, head and neck, liver or kidney cancer. Sequencing was performed on CD4+ or CD8+ T cells sorted from blood, taken in a trial of the OX40 agonist ivuxolimab. DNA for the CDR3: TGTGCCAGCAGCCCCGGTAGACAGAAGAGTCAAGAGACCCAGTACTTC. Its translation: CASSPGRQKSQETQYF.